This T cell receptor (beta chain) is drawn from a study of blood T cell repertoires in COVID-19. Turning to the study itself: Researchers got acute and convalescent COVID-19 samples from the United States, Italy and Spain.

Original processing methods: How many nucleated cells were present was estimated from reference gene primer amplification. Generated by immunoSEQ multiplex PCR, the TCRdb table keeps only in-frame clones and is missing some. V and J calls and clone size are those listed in that table; D and trimming were worked out from the DNA. The sample lists about 140,000 clones; around 83% were seen once. With V trimmed by 3 bases and J by 2 bases, 5 bases remained unmatched. The germline V gene has CDR1 MGHRA and CDR2 YSYEKL. The CDR3 is made up of 16 amino acids. Input material: peripheral blood. This receptor was taken from an elderly woman with acute or convalescent COVID-19. This chain connects TRBV4-1 to TRBJ2-3; 10 bases align to TRBD2. CDR3 sequence: CASSQQTSGITDTQYF. CDR3 in DNA: TGCGCCAGCAGCCAGCAAACTAGCGGGATCACAGATACGCAGTATTTT.